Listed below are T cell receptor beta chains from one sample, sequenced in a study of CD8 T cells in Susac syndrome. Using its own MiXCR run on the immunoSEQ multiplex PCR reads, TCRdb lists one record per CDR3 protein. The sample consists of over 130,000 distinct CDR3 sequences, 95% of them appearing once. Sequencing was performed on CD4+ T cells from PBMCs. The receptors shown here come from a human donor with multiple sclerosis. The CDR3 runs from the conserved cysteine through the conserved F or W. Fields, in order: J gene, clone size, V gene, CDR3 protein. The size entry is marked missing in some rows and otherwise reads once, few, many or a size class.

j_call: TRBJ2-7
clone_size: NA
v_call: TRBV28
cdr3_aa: CASSFSGQTYEQYF

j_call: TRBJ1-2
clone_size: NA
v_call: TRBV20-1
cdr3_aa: CSATNLAGSNYGYTF

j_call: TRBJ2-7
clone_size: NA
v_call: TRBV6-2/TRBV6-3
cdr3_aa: CATQFPTGRAYEQYF

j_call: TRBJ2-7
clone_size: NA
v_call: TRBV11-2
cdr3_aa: CASSRRDRGRAYEQYF

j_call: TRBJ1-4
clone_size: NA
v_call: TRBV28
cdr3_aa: CASSSPWGASEKLFF

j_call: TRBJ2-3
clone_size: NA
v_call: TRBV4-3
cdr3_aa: CASSPGARGGRTDTQYF

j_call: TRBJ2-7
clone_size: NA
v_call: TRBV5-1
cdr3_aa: CASSFSRDEQYF

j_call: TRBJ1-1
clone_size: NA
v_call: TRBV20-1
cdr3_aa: CSAPTQRAF

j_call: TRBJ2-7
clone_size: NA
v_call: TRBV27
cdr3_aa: CASSRRLAEREQYF

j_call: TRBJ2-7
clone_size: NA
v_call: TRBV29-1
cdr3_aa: CSVEGRGSGTLYEQYF

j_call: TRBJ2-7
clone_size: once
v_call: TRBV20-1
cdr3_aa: CSAPTSGRGYEQYF

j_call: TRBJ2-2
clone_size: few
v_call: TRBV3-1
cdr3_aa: CASSQSPGAGELFF

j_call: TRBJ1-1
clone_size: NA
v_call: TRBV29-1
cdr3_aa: CSASSGAQNTEAFF

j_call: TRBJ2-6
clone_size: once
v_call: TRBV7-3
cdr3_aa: CASSLSASGANVLTF

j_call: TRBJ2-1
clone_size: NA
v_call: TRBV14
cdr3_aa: CASSQDLMNEQFF

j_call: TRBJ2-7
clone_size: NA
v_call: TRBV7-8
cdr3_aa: CASSLNAGSYEQYF

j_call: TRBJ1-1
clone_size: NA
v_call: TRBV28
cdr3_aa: CASSFPGLRVNTEAFF

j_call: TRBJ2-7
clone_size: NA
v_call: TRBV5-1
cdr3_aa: CASSLNLREQYF

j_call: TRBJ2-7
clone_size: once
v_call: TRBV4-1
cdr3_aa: CASSQGILRDEQYF

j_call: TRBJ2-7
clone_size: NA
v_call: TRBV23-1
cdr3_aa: CASSQLIPGPTYEQYF

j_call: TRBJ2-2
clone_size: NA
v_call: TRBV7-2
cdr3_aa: CASSLGTANTGELFF

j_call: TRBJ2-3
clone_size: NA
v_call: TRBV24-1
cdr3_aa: CATSVGVATDTQYF

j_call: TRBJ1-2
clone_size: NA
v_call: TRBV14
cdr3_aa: CASSRRAGSLNYGYTF

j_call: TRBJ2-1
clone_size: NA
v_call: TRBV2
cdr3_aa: CASSPYTGTGDYEQFF

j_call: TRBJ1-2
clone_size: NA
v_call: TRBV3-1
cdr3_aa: CASSQRSKYGYTF

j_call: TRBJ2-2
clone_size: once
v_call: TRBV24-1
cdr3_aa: CATSDPARAGELFF

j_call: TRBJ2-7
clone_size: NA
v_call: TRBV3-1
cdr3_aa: CASSQGDGAYEQYF

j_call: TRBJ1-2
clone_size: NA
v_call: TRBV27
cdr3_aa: CASSFGPGNYGYTF

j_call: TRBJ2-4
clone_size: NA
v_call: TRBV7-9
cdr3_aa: CASSFSGTAKNIQYF

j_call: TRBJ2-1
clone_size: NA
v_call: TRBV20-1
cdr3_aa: CSAHQDDNEQFF

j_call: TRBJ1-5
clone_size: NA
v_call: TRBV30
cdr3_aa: CAWSVQGYSNQPQHF

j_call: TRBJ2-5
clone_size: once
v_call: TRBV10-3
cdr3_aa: CAISGPQGETQYF

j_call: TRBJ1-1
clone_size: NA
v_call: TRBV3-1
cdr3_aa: CASSQTGTQTEAFF

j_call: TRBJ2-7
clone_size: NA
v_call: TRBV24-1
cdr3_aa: CATSDPGRGEQYF

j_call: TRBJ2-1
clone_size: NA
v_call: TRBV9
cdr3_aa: CASSAGTGGPSHNEQFF

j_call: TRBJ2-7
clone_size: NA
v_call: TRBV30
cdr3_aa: CAWSPLPGQVHEQYF

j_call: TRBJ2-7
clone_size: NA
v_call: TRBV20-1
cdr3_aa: CSAGSGRARYEQYF

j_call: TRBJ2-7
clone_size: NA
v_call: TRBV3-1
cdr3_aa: CASSTRRTASYEQYF

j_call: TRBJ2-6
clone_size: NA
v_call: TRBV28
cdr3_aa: CASRATGAGANVLTF

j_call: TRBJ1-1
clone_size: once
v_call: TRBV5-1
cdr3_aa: CASSLRGEWGEAFF

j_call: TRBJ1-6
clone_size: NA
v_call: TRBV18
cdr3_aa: CASSPPVPSPLHF

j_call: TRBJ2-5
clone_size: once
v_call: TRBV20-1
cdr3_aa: CSAAGQQETQYF

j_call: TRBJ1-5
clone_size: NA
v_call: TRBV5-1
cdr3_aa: CASSARTGRGPQHF

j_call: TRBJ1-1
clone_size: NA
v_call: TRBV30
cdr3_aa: CAWSADRVGAEAFF

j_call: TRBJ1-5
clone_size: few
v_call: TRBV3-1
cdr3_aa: CASSRGNSNQPQHF

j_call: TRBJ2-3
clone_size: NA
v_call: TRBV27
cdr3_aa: CASSLYSGPRWDTQYF

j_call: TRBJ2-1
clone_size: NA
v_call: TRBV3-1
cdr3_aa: CASSETGSLPGQFF

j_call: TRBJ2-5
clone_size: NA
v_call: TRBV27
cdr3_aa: CASSYGPGPQETQYF

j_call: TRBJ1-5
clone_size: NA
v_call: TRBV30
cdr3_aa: CAWRGTHNQPQHF

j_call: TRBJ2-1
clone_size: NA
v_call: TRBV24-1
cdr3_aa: CATSDSGRTSSYNEQFF